The rows below give T cell receptor beta chains drawn from one sample of a study of cytomegalovirus exposure and HLA in healthy donors. TCRdb keeps only in-frame clones here, not all; method: immunoSEQ multiplex PCR. Of 150,000 or so clones listed, over 65% are singletons. The sample consisted of PBMCs. These TCRs come from a middle-aged man in good health and CMV-seropositive. Each CDR3 is given with its conserved first and last residue. D genes are given only for firm matches. The size of a clone is reported for some rows only, either as once, few or many, or as a class for expanded clones.

TRBD2	TRBV7-3	TRBJ2-3	-	CASSINSGVTTDTQYF	TGTGCCAGCAGCATAAATAGCGGGGTGACCACAGATACGCAGTATTTT
-	TRBV5-4	TRBJ2-2	-	CASSWAGTPSTGELFF	TGTGCCAGCAGCTGGGCAGGGACACCTTCAACCGGGGAGCTGTTTTTT
-	TRBV5-1	TRBJ1-1	-	CASSRPGGSTEAFF	TGCGCCAGCAGTAGACCGGGAGGGAGCACTGAAGCTTTCTTT
-	TRBV5-4	TRBJ2-5	-	CASSLNDRQETQYF	TGTGCCAGCAGCTTAAACGACAGACAAGAGACCCAGTACTTC
-	TRBV7-9	TRBJ2-3	once	CASSPWDYTQYF	TGTGCCAGCAGCCCCTGGGACTATACGCAGTATTTT
-	TRBV11-2	TRBJ1-1	-	CASSSSRLEALF	TGTGCCAGCAGCTCCTCAAGACTTGAAGCTCTCTTT
-	TRBV7-8	TRBJ1-5	-	CASSGTGGSNQPQHF	TGTGCCAGCAGCGGGACTGGCGGGAGCAATCAGCCCCAGCATTTT
-	TRBV9	TRBJ2-7	-	CASSKGGASSLYEQYF	TGTGCCAGCAGCAAAGGCGGAGCTAGCAGTCTCTACGAGCAGTACTTC
TRBD1	TRBV5-1	TRBJ1-6	-	CASSLGGTGTFSPLHF	TGCGCCAGCAGCTTGGGGGGGACAGGGACGTTTTCACCCCTCCACTTT
-	TRBV28	TRBJ1-1	-	CASSLYGVGGSAFF	TGTGCCAGCAGTTTATACGGGGTCGGTGGGTCGGCTTTCTTT
TRBD1	TRBV7-9	TRBJ2-7	-	CASSQGTVTFEQYF	TGTGCCAGCAGCCAAGGGACAGTGACTTTCGAGCAGTACTTC
TRBD1	TRBV10-3	TRBJ1-6	-	CAISVQGGEGSPLHF	TGTGCCATCAGTGTTCAGGGGGGCGAGGGCTCACCCCTCCACTTT
-	TRBV4-1	TRBJ1-5	-	CASSQEGGGRRNQPQHF	TGCGCCAGCAGCCAAGAAGGGGGGGGGCGACGCAATCAGCCCCAGCATTTT
TRBD2	TRBV25-1	TRBJ2-5	-	CASSAGLAGSETQYF	TGTGCCAGCAGTGCGGGACTAGCGGGATCGGAGACCCAGTACTTC
TRBD1	TRBV11-2	TRBJ1-1	-	CASSLDLETGQAFF	TGTGCCAGCAGCTTAGATCTTGAGACAGGGCAGGCTTTCTTT
TRBD2	TRBV29-1	TRBJ2-3	few	CSVVLAGSTDTQYF	TGCAGCGTAGTACTAGCGGGCAGCACAGATACGCAGTATTTT
TRBD2	TRBV7-2	TRBJ2-1	-	CASSSTSGSPYNEQFF	TGTGCCAGCAGCTCTACTAGCGGGAGCCCCTACAATGAGCAGTTCTTC
TRBD1	TRBV19	TRBJ2-5	few	CASSPKGWTGGRETQYF	TGTGCCAGTAGTCCCAAGGGTTGGACAGGGGGGAGAGAGACCCAGTACTTC
-	TRBV5-1	TRBJ2-5	-	CASSLVGAEQETQYF	TGCGCCAGCAGCTTGGTGGGGGCAGAACAAGAGACCCAGTACTTC
TRBD1	TRBV5-4	TRBJ1-2	-	CASSLARTGGFYGYTF	TGTGCCAGCAGCTTGGCCCGGACAGGGGGATTCTATGGCTACACCTTC
-	TRBV7-8	TRBJ1-3	once	CASSLAGPLNF	TGTGCCAGCAGCTTAGCCGGTCCCCTTAATTTT
-	TRBV5-1	TRBJ1-2	few	CASSPVSGDYGYTF	TGCGCCAGCAGCCCCGTTTCGGGGGATTATGGCTACACCTTC
-	TRBV4-2	TRBJ1-2	-	CASSQDWTSGAYGYTF	TGTGCCAGCAGCCAAGATTGGACCTCAGGGGCTTATGGCTACACCTTC
-	TRBV4-2	TRBJ2-1	-	CASSHIGGESNEQFF	TGTGCCAGCAGCCATATAGGAGGGGAATCAAATGAGCAGTTCTTC
-	TRBV15	TRBJ1-2	-	CATSRGLLYGYTF	TGTGCCACCAGCAGGGGCCTTCTTTATGGCTACACCTTC
TRBD2	TRBV11-2	TRBJ2-1	few	CASSRSGSSYNEQFF	TGTGCCAGCAGCCGTAGCGGGAGCTCCTACAATGAGCAGTTCTTC
TRBD1	TRBV10-3	TRBJ1-2	-	CAISEGTGGTDYGYTF	TGTGCCATCAGTGAAGGGACAGGGGGCACCGACTATGGCTACACCTTC
-	TRBV5-4	TRBJ2-2	-	CASSMDPTPGELFF	TGTGCCAGCAGCATGGACCCTACCCCCGGGGAGCTGTTTTTT
-	TRBV15	TRBJ1-5	-	CATSRGAGPGYNQPQHF	TGTGCCACCAGCAGAGGGGCAGGTCCCGGATACAATCAGCCCCAGCATTTT
TRBD1	TRBV7-9	TRBJ1-2	-	CASSSFIRTGTGGYTF	TGTGCCAGCAGCTCTTTCATCCGGACAGGGACAGGTGGCTACACCTTC
TRBD1	TRBV5-8	TRBJ1-2	-	CASSLPGTGGGDGYTF	TGTGCCAGCAGCTTGCCCGGGACAGGGGGCGGTGATGGCTACACCTTC
TRBD1	TRBV7-2	TRBJ2-5	-	CASSSGQGAQETQYF	TGTGCCAGCAGCTCCGGACAGGGGGCGCAGGAGACCCAGTACTTC
-	TRBV2	TRBJ1-2	once	CASSEGTRGYIGYTF	TGTGCCAGCAGTGAAGGTACCCGAGGGTATATCGGCTACACCTTC
-	TRBV5-1	TRBJ2-2	once	CASSRVGGNTGELFF	TGCGCCAGCAGCCGAGTCGGGGGGAACACCGGGGAGCTGTTTTTT
TRBD1	TRBV4-3	TRBJ2-5	-	CASSPSLAQGGETQYF	TGCGCCAGCAGCCCCTCCCTGGCACAGGGGGGAGAGACCCAGTACTTC
TRBD1	TRBV7-6	TRBJ2-7	-	CASSDIKKDRSPGEQYF	TGTGCCAGCAGCGATATCAAGAAGGACAGGAGTCCCGGCGAGCAGTACTTC
TRBD1	TRBV2	TRBJ2-1	-	CAATAGTGVYNEQFF	TGTGCCGCCACGGCTGGGACAGGGGTCTACAATGAGCAGTTCTTC
-	TRBV28	TRBJ2-7	few	CASDTGPAYEQYF	TGTGCCAGCGATACAGGTCCCGCCTACGAGCAGTACTTC
-	TRBV5-4	TRBJ1-2	-	CASSQDSYGYTF	TGTGCCAGCAGCCAGGACAGTTATGGCTACACCTTC
-	TRBV7-9	TRBJ2-2	-	CASGRQNTGELFF	TGTGCCAGCGGTAGACAGAACACCGGGGAGCTGTTTTTT
-	TRBV11-2	TRBJ2-1	-	CASSLTGGNNEQFF	TGTGCCAGCAGCCTTACCGGCGGGAACAATGAGCAGTTCTTC